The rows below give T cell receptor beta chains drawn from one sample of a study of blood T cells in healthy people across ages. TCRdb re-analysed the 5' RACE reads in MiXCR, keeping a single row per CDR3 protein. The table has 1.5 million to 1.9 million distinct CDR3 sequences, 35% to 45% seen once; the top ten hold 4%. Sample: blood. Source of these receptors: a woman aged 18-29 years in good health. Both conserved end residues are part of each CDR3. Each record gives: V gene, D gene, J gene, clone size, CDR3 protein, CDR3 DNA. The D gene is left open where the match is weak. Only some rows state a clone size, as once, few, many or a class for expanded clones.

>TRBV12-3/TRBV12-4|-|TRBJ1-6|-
CASSFPPPSPLHF
TGTGCCAGCAGTTTTCCGCCACCTTCACCCCTCCACTTT
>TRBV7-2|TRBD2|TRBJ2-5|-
CASSLNFVAGEQYF
TGTGCCAGCAGCTTAAATTTTGTAGCGGGAGAGCAGTACTTC
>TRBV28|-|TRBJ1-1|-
CASSLSQWSYPDYRYTEAFF
TGTGCCAGCAGTCTTTCTCAGTGGAGCTACCCAGACTATAGGTACACTGAAGCTTTCTTT
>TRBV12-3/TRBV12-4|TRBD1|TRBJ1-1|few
CASRVQGARTEAFF
TGTGCCAGCAGGGTACAGGGGGCGCGGACTGAAGCTTTCTTT
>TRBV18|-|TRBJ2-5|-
CASSPNWSQETQYF
TGTGCCAGCTCACCTAACTGGAGCCAAGAGACCCAGTACTTC
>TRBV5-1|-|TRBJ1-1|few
CASSLGHRGAAEAFF
TGCGCCAGCAGCTTGGGCCATCGCGGGGCCGCTGAAGCTTTCTTT
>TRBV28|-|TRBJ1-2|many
CASSLIEQNYGYTF
TGTGCCAGCAGTTTAATTGAACAGAACTATGGCTACACCTTC
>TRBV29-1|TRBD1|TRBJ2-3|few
CSVGTGLRATDTQYF
TGCAGCGTAGGGACAGGGCTAAGAGCCACAGATACGCAGTATTTT
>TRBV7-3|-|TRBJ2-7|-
CASSFGRGEEQYF
TGTGCCAGCAGCTTCGGACGGGGAGAGGAGCAGTACTTC
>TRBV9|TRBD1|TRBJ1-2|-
CASSVDGTGYYGYTF
TGTGCCAGCAGCGTAGACGGGACAGGATACTATGGCTACACCTTC
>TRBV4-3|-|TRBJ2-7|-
CASSQDWGSWDEQYF
TGCGCCAGCAGCCAAGATTGGGGGTCCTGGGACGAGCAGTACTTC
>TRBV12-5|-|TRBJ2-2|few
CASGLDPSLTGELFF
TGTGCTAGTGGTTTGGACCCCTCGTTGACCGGGGAGCTGTTTTTT
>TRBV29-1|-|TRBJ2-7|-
CSVAPGKSAQYF
TGCAGCGTTGCGCCAGGGAAGTCTGCGCAGTACTTC
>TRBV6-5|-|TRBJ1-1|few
CASSPRGEVNTEAFF
TGTGCCAGCAGCCCTCGAGGGGAGGTGAACACTGAAGCTTTCTTT
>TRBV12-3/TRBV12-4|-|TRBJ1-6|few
CASSVRGSNSPLHF
TGTGCCAGCAGTGTCCGGGGCTCGAATTCACCCCTCCACTTT
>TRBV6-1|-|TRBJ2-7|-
CASSELEGYNEQYF
TGTGCCAGCAGTGAATTAGAGGGGTACAATGAGCAGTACTTC
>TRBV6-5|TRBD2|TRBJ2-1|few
CASRSPTSGGNNEQFF
TGTGCCAGCAGGAGCCCCACTAGCGGGGGTAACAATGAGCAGTTCTTC
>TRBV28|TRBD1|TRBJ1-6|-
CASSLRTGGMSPLHF
TGTGCCAGCAGTCTGAGGACAGGGGGAATGTCACCCCTCCACTTT
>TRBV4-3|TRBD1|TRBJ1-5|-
CASSQDPLGRDRVSNQPQHF
TGCGCCAGCAGCCAAGATCCGTTGGGACGCGACAGGGTTAGCAATCAGCCCCAGCATTTT
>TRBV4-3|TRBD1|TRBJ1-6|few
CASSHTPNTGTDANSPLHF
TGCGCCAGCAGCCATACACCGAATACCGGGACAGACGCTAATTCACCCCTCCACTTT
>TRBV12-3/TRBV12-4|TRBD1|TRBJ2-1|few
CASSRTGEVFNEQFF
TGTGCCAGCAGTAGGACAGGGGAGGTATTCAATGAGCAGTTCTTC
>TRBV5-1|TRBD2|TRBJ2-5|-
CASSLVLAPYQETQYF
TGCGCCAGCAGCTTGGTACTAGCGCCGTACCAAGAGACCCAGTACTTC
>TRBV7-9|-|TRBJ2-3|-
CASTTTLWGTDTQYF
TGTGCCAGCACCACGACCTTGTGGGGCACAGATACGCAGTATTTT
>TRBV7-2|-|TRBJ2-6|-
CASTRGRGNSGANVLTF
TGTGCCAGCACAAGGGGGCGGGGAAACTCTGGGGCCAACGTCCTGACTTTC
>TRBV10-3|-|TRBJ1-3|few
CAISGDSGSGNTIYF
TGTGCCATCAGTGGGGACTCAGGCTCTGGAAACACTATATATTTT
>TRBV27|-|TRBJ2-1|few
CASSTDLASLYNEQFF
TGTGCCAGCAGTACCGACTTAGCCTCACTATACAATGAGCAGTTCTTC
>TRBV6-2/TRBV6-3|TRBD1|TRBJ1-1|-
CASSYKGAGVTEAFF
TGTGCCAGCAGTTACAAGGGGGCAGGGGTGACTGAAGCTTTCTTT
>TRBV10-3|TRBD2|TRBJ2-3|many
CAISQRGDTDTQYF
TGTGCCATCAGTCAGCGGGGGGACACAGATACGCAGTATTTT
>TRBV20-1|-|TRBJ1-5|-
CSASERRGGDQPQHF
TGCAGTGCTTCAGAACGACGGGGGGGGGATCAGCCCCAGCATTTT
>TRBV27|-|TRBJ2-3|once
CASSSLRRTSDTQYF
TGTGCCAGCAGTTCTCTCCGAAGAACCTCAGATACGCAGTATTTT
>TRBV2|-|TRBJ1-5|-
CASSEVSGGGNQPQHF
TGTGCCAGCAGTGAGGTAAGCGGGGGCGGAAATCAGCCCCAGCATTTT
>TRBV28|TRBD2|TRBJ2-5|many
CASSVLSGNQETQYF
TGTGCCAGCAGCGTCCTTAGCGGGAATCAAGAGACCCAGTACTTC
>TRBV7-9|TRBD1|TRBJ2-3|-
CASSLVQGSADTQYF
TGTGCCAGCAGCTTAGTACAGGGGTCGGCTGATACGCAGTATTTT
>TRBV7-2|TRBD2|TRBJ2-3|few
CASSLDGTSGGRDTQYF
TGTGCCAGCAGCTTAGACGGGACTAGCGGGGGTAGAGATACGCAGTATTTT
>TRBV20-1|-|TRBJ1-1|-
CSASWTDFGNTEAFF
TGCAGTGCTAGTTGGACTGATTTCGGCAACACTGAAGCTTTCTTT
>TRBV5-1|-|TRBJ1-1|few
CASSLAPQLNTEAFF
TGCGCCAGCAGCTTGGCGCCACAGTTGAACACTGAAGCTTTCTTT
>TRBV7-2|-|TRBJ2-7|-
CASSLQGTLRSYEQYF
TGTGCCAGCAGCCTGCAAGGGACATTAAGATCCTACGAGCAGTACTTC
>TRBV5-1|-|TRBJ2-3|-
CASRDQGRTSDTQYF
TGCGCCAGCAGAGACCAAGGACGAACATCAGATACGCAGTATTTT
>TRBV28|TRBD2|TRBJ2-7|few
CASRDLGGSSYEQYF
TGTGCCAGCAGGGACCTCGGCGGGAGCTCCTACGAGCAGTACTTC
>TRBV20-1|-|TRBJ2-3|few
CSARRGVAVRTDTQYF
TGCAGTGCTCGTCGAGGGGTAGCGGTCCGCACAGATACGCAGTATTTT
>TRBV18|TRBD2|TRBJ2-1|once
CASSSLAGGTYNEQFF
TGTGCCAGCTCGTCTCTAGCGGGAGGGACCTACAATGAGCAGTTCTTC
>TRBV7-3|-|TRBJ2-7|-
CASSILRTYEQYF
TGTGCCAGCAGCATTTTGCGGACCTACGAGCAGTACTTC
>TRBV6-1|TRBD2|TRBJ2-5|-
CASSRSAGGRSRETQYF
TGTGCCAGCAGTAGATCAGCGGGAGGGAGAAGTCGGGAGACCCAGTACTTC
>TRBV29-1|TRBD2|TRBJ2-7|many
CSVERPSGTYEQYF
TGCAGCGTTGAACGCCCTAGCGGGACCTACGAGCAGTACTTC
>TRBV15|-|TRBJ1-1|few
CATSRDTALNTEAFF
TGTGCCACCAGCAGAGATACAGCCCTGAACACTGAAGCTTTCTTT
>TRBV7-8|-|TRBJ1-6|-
CASSLIEVGNSPLHF
TGTGCCAGCAGCTTAATTGAGGTCGGGAATTCACCCCTCCACTTT
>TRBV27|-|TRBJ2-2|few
CASSPTPLPGELFF
TGTGCCAGCAGTCCGACTCCCCTCCCCGGGGAGCTGTTTTTT
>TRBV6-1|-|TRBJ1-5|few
CASSPGPGRPPYSNQPQHF
TGTGCCAGCAGTCCGGGCCCGGGACGACCACCGTATAGCAATCAGCCCCAGCATTTT
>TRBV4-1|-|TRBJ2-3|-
CASSQQRDTDTQYF
TGCGCCAGCAGCCAACAGAGGGACACAGATACGCAGTATTTT
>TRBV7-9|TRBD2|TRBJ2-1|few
CASTGLAGPKYSYNEQFF
TGTGCCAGCACCGGACTAGCGGGTCCAAAGTACTCCTACAATGAGCAGTTCTTC
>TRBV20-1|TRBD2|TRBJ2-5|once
CSAAGDGGTQYF
TGCAGTGCTGCGGGGGACGGAGGGACCCAGTACTTC
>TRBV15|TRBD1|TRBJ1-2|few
CATSRAGTGYGYTF
TGTGCCACCAGCAGAGCCGGGACAGGCTATGGCTACACCTTC